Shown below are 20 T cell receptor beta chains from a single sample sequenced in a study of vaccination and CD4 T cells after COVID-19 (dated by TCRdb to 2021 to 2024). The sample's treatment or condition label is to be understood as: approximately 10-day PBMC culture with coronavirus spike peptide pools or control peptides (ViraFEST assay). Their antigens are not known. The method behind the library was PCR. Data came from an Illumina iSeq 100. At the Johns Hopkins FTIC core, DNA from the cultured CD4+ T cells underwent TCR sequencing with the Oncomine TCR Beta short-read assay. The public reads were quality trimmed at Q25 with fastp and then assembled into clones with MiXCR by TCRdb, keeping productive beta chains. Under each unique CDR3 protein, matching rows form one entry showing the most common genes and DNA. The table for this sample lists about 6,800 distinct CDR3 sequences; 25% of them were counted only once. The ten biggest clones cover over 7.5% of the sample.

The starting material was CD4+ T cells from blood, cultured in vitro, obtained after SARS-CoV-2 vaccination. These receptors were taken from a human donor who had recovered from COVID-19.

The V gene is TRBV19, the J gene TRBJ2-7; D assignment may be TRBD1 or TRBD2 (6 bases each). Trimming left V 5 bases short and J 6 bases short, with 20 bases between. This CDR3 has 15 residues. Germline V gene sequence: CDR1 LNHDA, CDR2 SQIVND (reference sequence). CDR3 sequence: CASSAPRDGGLEQYF. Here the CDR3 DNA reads TGTGCCAGTAGTGCCCCAAGGGACGGGGGCCTCGAGCAGTACTTC.

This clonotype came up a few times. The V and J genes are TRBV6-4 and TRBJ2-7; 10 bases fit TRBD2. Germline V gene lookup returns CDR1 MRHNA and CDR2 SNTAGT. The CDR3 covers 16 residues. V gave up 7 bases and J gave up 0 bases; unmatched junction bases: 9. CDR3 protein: CASNPSGSFPSYEQYF. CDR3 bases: TGTGCCAGCAACCCTAGCGGGAGTTTCCCCTCCTACGAGCAGTACTTC.

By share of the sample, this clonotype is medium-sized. The DNA for the CDR3 is TGCAGTGCTAGAGATCGACTAGAGAGGTTATATGGGCAAGAGACCCAGTACTTC. Translation gives CSARDRLERLYGQETQYF. The chain joins TRBV20-1 to TRBJ2-5; D may be TRBD2 (6 bases). The germline V gene has CDR1 DFQATT and CDR2 SNEGSKA (reference sequence). V gave up 0 bases and J gave up 2 bases, with 22 bases separating them. The CDR3 has 18 residues.

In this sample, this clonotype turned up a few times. CDR3 sequence: CASSLVGQETQYF. CDR3 sequence (DNA): TGTGCCAGCAGCTTGGTGGGGCAAGAGACCCAGTACTTC. V gene TRBV5-5 combines with J gene TRBJ2-5; no definite D call. CDR3 length equals 13 residues. Germline CDR1 reads SGHKS; CDR2 reads YYEKEE (reference sequence). V lost 0 bases and J lost 2, with 5 bases in between.

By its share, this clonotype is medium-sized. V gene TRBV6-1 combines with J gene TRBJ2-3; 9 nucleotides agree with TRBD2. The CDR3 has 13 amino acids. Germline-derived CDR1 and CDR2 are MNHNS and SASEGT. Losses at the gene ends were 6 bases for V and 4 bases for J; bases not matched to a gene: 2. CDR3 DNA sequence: TGTGCCAGCAGGCGGGGGGGTGCAGATACGCAGTATTTT. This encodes CASRRGGADTQYF.

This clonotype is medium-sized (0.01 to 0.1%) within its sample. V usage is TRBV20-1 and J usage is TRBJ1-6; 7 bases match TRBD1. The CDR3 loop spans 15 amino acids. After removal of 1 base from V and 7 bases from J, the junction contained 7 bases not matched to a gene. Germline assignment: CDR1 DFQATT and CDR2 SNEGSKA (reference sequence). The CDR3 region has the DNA TGCAGTGCTAGAGTGGAGGGGGCGGGGAATTCACCCCTCCACTTT. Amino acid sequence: CSARVEGAGNSPLHF.

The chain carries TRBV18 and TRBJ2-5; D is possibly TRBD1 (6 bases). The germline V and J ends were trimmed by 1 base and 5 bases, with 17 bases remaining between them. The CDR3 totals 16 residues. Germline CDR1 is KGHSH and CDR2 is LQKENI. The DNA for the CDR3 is TGTGCCAGCTCACCACAGCAGGGGCAAGGAGGTGAGACCCAGTACTTC. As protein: CASSPQQGQGGETQYF.

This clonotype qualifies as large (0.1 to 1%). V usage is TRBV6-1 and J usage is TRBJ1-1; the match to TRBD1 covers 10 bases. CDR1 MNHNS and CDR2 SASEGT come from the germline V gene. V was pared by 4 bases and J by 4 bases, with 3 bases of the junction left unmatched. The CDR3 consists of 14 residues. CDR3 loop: CASSARTGGTEAFF. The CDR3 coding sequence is TGTGCCAGCAGTGCTCGGACAGGGGGCACTGAAGCTTTCTTT.

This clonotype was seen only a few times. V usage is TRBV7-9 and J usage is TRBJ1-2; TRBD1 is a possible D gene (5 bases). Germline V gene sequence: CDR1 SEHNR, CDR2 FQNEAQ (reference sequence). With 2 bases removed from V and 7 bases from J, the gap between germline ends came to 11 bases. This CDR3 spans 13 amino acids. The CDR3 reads CASSLIIGAGYTF. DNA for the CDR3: TGTGCCAGCAGCTTAATTATAGGGGCTGGCTACACCTTC.

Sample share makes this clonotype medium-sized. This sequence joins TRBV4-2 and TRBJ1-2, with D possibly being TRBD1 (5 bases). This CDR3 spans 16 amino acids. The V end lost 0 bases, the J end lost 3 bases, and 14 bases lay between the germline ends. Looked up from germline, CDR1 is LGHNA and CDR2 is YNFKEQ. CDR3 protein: CASSQDGQGGDYGYTF. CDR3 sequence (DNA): TGTGCCAGCAGCCAAGATGGGCAGGGAGGGGACTATGGCTACACCTTC.

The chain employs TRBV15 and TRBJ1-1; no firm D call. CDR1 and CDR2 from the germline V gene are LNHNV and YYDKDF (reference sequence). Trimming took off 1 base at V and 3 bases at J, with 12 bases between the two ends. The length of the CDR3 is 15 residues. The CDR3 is CATSRVLTIYTEAFF. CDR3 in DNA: TGTGCCACCAGCAGAGTTCTAACTATCTACACTGAAGCTTTCTTT.

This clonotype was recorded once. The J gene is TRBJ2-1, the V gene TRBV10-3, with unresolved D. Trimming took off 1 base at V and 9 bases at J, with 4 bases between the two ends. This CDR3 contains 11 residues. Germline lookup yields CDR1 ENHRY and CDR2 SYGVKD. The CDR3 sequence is CAISEWGEQFF. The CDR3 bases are TGTGCCATCAGTGAGTGGGGTGAGCAGTTCTTC.

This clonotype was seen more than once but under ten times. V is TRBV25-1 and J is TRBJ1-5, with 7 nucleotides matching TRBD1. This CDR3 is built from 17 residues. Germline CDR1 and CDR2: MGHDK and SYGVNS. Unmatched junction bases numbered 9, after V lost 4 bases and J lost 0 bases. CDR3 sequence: CASSVGGTAYSNQPQHF. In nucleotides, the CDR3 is TGTGCCAGCAGTGTAGGCGGGACAGCTTATAGCAATCAGCCCCAGCATTTT.

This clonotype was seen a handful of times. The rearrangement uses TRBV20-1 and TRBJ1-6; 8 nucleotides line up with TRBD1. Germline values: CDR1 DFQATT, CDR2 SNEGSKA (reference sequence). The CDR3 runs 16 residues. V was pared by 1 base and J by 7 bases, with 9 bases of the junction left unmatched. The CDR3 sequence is CSARALTGGPNSPLHF. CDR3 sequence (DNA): TGCAGTGCTAGAGCGCTAACAGGGGGTCCAAATTCACCCCTCCACTTT.

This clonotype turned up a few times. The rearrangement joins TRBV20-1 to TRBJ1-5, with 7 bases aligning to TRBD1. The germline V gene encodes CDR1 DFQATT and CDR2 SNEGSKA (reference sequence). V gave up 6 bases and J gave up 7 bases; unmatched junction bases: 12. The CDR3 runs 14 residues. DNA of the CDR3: TGCAGTGCGCAAGACAGGGTATCACACCAGCCCCAGCATTTT. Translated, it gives CSAQDRVSHQPQHF.

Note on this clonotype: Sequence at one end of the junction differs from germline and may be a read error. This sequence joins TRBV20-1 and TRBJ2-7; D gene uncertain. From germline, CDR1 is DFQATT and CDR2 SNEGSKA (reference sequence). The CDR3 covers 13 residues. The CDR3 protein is CRARDGLKFEQYF. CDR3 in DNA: TGCCGTGCTAGAGATGGGCTAAAGTTTGAGCAGTACTTC.

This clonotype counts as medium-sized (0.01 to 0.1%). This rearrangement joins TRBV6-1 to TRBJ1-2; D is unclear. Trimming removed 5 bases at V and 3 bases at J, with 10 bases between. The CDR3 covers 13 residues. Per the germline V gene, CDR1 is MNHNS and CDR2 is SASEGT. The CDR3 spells CASSSNLDYGYTF. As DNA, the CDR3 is TGTGCCAGCAGTAGTAACCTAGACTATGGCTACACCTTC.

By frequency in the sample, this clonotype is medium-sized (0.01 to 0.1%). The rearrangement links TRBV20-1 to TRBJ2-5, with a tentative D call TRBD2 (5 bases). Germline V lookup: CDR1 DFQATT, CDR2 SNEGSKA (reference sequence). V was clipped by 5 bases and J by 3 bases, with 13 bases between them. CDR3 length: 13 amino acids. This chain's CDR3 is CSAFRTGKETQYF. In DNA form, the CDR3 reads TGCAGTGCTTTTCGGACGGGGAAAGAGACCCAGTACTTC.

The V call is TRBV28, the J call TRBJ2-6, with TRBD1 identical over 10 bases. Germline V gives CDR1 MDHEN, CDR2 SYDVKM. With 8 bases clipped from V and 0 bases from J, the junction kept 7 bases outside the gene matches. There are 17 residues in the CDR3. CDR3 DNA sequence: TGTGCCAGCTACTCCGGGACAGGGGCCTCTGGGGCCAACGTCCTGACTTTC. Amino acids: CASYSGTGASGANVLTF. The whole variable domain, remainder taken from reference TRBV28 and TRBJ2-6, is DVKVTQSSRYLVKRTGEKVFLECVQDMDHENMFWYRQDPGLGLRLIYFSYDVKMKEKGDIPEGYSVSREKKERFSLILESASTNQTSMYLCASYSGTGASGANVLTFGAGSRLTVL.

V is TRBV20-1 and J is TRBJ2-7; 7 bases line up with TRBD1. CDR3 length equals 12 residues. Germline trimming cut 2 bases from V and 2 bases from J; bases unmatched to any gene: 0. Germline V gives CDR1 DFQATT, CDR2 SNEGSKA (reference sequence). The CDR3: CSARQGAYEQYF. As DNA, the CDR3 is TGCAGTGCTAGACAGGGGGCCTACGAGCAGTACTTC.